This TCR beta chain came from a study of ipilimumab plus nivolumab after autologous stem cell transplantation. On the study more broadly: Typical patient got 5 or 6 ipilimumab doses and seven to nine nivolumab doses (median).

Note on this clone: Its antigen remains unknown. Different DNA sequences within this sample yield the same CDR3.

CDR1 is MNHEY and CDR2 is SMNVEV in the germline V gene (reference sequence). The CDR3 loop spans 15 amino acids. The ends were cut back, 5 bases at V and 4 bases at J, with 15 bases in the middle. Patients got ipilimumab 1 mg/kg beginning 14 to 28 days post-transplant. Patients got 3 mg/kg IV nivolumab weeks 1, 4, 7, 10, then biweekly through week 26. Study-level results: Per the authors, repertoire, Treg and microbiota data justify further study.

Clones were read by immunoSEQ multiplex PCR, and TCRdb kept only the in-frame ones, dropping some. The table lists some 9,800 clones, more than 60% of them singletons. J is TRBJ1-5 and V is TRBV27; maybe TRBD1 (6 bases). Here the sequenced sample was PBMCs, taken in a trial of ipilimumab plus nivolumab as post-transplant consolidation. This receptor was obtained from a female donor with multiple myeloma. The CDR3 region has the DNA TGTGCCAGCAGTCCCCGGACAGCCTCAAATCAGCCCCAGCATTTT. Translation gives CASSPRTASNQPQHF.